The sequence of this T cell receptor beta chain was determined in a study of shared clonotypes between healthy human individuals. Caucasian adults living in Nashville, Tennessee, provided all samples. TCRdb's table, derived via immunoSEQ multiplex PCR, lists solely in-frame clones and lacks some. The table records about 2 million clones, 85% to 95% of them present only once. CDR3 length: 15 amino acids. The germline CDR1 and CDR2 sequences are MGHRA and YSYEKL. V trimming: 3 bases; J trimming: 4 bases; junction bases outside the gene matches: 4. The TCR originated in a man aged 18 to 30 in good health. The specimen sequenced was naive CD4+ T cells sorted from blood. Subset meaning: CD45RA+ positively selected. The J gene is TRBJ2-5, the V gene TRBV4-1; TRBD1 matches 11 bases. The CDR3 nucleotides are TGCGCCAGCAGCCAGAGGACAGGGGGCCTAGAGACCCAGTACTTC. Translating gives CASSQRTGGLETQYF.